The rows below give T cell receptor beta chains drawn from one sample of a study of breast tumors, draining lymph nodes, adjacent tissues. TCRdb reprocessed the multiplex PCR reads via MiXCR and lists one record per CDR3 protein. The sample has roughly 130,000 distinct CDR3 sequences, around 20% seen once. The sample comprised axillary lymph node tissue. The receptors were gathered from a female donor with breast cancer. Some clones in this sample may be carry-over from other donors' samples. The CDR3 runs from the conserved cysteine through the conserved F or W. The order of the fields is V gene, J gene, CDR3 protein.

TRBV20-1	TRBJ2-5	CSAHYTAAETQYF
TRBV2	TRBJ1-5	CASADRSNQPQHF
TRBV6-5	TRBJ2-7	CASSCLASFLIPEYEQYF
TRBV20-1	TRBJ2-5	CSGLRGGTQYF
TRBV24-1	TRBJ2-5	CATSVLGSGGDLQETQYF
TRBV12-5	TRBJ2-2	CASAFIAGDHTGELFF
TRBV7-9	TRBJ2-2	CASSLEGGGLATGELFF
TRBV5-8	TRBJ2-2	CASSLPRQGLTGELFF
TRBV11-3	TRBJ2-7	CASSLDLGQGCDEQYF
TRBV5-4	TRBJ2-7	CASSTQQGVYEQYF
TRBV6-1	TRBJ2-5	CARSQGVGETQYF
TRBV7-6	TRBJ1-6	CASSLDRDNLLHF
TRBV7-2	TRBJ2-1	CASSPIGDSYNEQFF
TRBV30	TRBJ2-1	CAWGNEGGPHEQFF
TRBV20-1	TRBJ2-3	CSASGGVTDTQYF
TRBV20-1	TRBJ2-5	CSARGTSVQETQYF
TRBV7-8	TRBJ2-7	CASSLDPGLATYEQYF
TRBV5-4	TRBJ2-3	CASSAGPSGGAVDTQYF
TRBV7-9	TRBJ1-2	CASGSMIGSVYGYTF
TRBV7-3	TRBJ1-6	CASSLGSYNSPLHF
TRBV19	TRBJ1-5	CASSIRGGSNQPQHF
TRBV9	TRBJ2-2	CASSSKGQAKNTGELFF
TRBV5-1	TRBJ2-7	CASSFREQGYEQYF
TRBV12-3/TRBV12-4	TRBJ2-7	CASSSYRNYEQYF
TRBV6-6	TRBJ1-5	CASSYGQYSNQPQHF
TRBV2	TRBJ2-5	CASSELAGDQETQYF
TRBV28	TRBJ1-5	CASRPTGGRNQPQHF
TRBV7-8	TRBJ2-7	CASSTREGRYEQYF
TRBV9	TRBJ1-2	CASSVDPLGGGRYGYTF
TRBV13	TRBJ2-1	CASSSRLPQRGEQFF
TRBV2	TRBJ2-2	CASSLRGVTGELFF
TRBV18	TRBJ2-5	CASSPTTGAAETQYF
TRBV11-3	TRBJ2-3	CASSRDAATDTQYF
TRBV3-1	TRBJ1-3	CASSQTGSGNTIYF
TRBV5-1	TRBJ2-3	CASSLAGVSDTQYF
TRBV5-1	TRBJ2-5	CASSSTGGETQYF
TRBV20-1	TRBJ2-1	CSARDRDEQFF
TRBV20-1	TRBJ2-1	CSASQPRTGTLEQFF
TRBV6-1	TRBJ2-7	CASSEWGPPGEQYF
TRBV6-6	TRBJ1-5	CASSYSLGGGRRARDQPQHF
TRBV19	TRBJ1-2	CASSAIGAFVGYTF
TRBV15	TRBJ2-4	CATSSRTGPRNIQYF
TRBV28	TRBJ2-2	CASSQHYGELFF
TRBV7-2	TRBJ2-2	CASSSARNTGELFF
TRBV5-1	TRBJ1-2	CASSLGQPSNYGYTF
TRBV3-1	TRBJ2-5	CASSQSWGGQETQYF
TRBV20-1	TRBJ1-5	CSATSSQGSPQHF
TRBV7-3	TRBJ2-1	CASSSTLGGRVHEQFF
TRBV19	TRBJ1-5	CASSIWQGANSNQPQHF
TRBV19	TRBJ2-1	CASSLENNEQFF
TRBV27	TRBJ2-7	CASASALLTSGGYEQYF
TRBV28	TRBJ2-7	CASSPISSGFTYEQYF
TRBV7-2	TRBJ2-1	CASSLRGLVSYNEQFF
TRBV12-3/TRBV12-4	TRBJ1-2	CASSSFISGTYYGYTF
TRBV6-5	TRBJ1-5	CASSWGQSQPQHF
TRBV24-1	TRBJ2-1	CATSDMTSGSNYNEQFF
TRBV7-8	TRBJ1-3	CASSLPGFGNTIYF